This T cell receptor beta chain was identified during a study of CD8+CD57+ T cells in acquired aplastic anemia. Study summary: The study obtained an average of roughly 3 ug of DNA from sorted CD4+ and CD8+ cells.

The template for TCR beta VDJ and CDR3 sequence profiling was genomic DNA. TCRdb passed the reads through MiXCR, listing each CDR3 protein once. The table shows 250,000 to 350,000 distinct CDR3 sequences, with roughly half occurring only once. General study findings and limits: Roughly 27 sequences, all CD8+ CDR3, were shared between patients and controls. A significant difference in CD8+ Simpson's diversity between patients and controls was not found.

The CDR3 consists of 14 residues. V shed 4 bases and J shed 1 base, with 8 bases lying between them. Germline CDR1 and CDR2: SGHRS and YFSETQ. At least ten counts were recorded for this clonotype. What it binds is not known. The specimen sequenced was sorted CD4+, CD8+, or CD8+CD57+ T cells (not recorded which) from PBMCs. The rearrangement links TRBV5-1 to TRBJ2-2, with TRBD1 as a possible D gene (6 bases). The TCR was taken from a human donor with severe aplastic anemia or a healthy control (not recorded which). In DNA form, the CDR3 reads TGCGCCAGCAGCCACAGGGAGAACACCGGGGAGCTGTTTTTT. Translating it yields CASSHRENTGELFF.